These 14 T cell receptor beta chains were sequenced from one sample in a study of blood T cell repertoires in COVID-19. TCRdb keeps only in-frame clones here, not all; method: immunoSEQ multiplex PCR. The sample consists of around 71,000 clones, approximately 80% of them appearing once. The sequenced material came from peripheral blood. The source of these receptors is a man under 40 with COVID-19, enrolled during active disease.

The gene calls are TRBV7-9 and TRBJ1-2; D is unresolved. CDR1 and CDR2 (germline): SEHNR, FQNEAQ (reference sequence). V shed 5 bases and J shed 5 bases, with 9 bases lying between them. The CDR3 is 12 residues long. CDR3 protein: CASSPEKYGYTF. CDR3 bases: TGTGCCAGCAGCCCAGAAAAGTATGGCTACACCTTC.

This chain uses TRBV19 with TRBJ2-5; TRBD2 matches at 11 bases. Trimming cost V 5 bases and J 5 bases; bases outside gene matches: 4. The germline gives CDR1 LNHDA, CDR2 SQIVND (reference sequence). CDR3 length equals 14 residues. Here the CDR3 DNA reads TGTGCCAGTAGTCTAGCGGGAGGTTCGGAGACCCAGTACTTC. The encoded protein is CASSLAGGSETQYF. The full variable domain, its missing parts supplied by reference TRBV19 and TRBJ2-5, is DGGITQSPKYLFRKEGQNVTLSCEQNLNHDAMYWYRQDPGQGLRLIYYSQIVNDFQKGDIAEGYSVSREKKESFPLTVTSAQKNPTAFYLCASSLAGGSETQYFGPGTRLLVL.

The chain combines TRBV7-8 with TRBJ2-5; possibly TRBD1 for D (5 bases). In germline, CDR1 is SGHVS, CDR2 FQNEAQ. The CDR3 sequence is 13 residues long. Trimming took 5 bases from V and 5 from J, leaving 12 bases between them. In DNA, the CDR3 is TGTGCCAGCAGCCCGGCAGGGTGGGAGACCCAGTACTTC. Translating it yields CASSPAGWETQYF.

The CDR3 loop is CASSFDRAGSNEKLFF. Here the CDR3 DNA reads TGTGCCAGCAGCTTCGACAGGGCCGGCTCAAATGAAAAACTGTTTTTT. The chain uses TRBV5-4 and TRBJ1-4; 7 nucleotides align to TRBD1. Germline trimming cut 2 bases from V and 5 bases from J; bases unmatched to any gene: 9. The CDR3 contains 16 residues. Germline V gene lookup returns CDR1 SGHNT and CDR2 YYREEE (reference sequence).

The rearrangement links TRBV28 to TRBJ2-7; TRBD1 aligns across 12 bases. Germline V gene lookup returns CDR1 MDHEN and CDR2 SYDVKM. Trimming took 6 bases from V and 4 from J; bases not matched to a gene: 4. This CDR3 region has 14 residues. The chain's CDR3 is CASRGTGGNYEQYF. In nucleotides, the CDR3 is TGTGCCAGCAGGGGGACAGGGGGCAATTACGAGCAGTACTTC.

The chain is built from TRBV7-2 and TRBJ2-1; tentatively, D is TRBD2 (5 bases). This CDR3 has 12 amino acids. Between the trimmed V and J ends, which lost 3 bases and 6 bases, there was a span of 6 bases. Germline assignment: CDR1 SGHTA and CDR2 FQGNSA. CDR3: CASSFSGNEQFF. The CDR3 nucleotides read TGTGCCAGCAGCTTCAGCGGCAATGAGCAGTTCTTC.

V usage is TRBV5-1 and J usage is TRBJ2-7; 8 nucleotides line up with TRBD2. The J segment lost 5 bases and the V segment lost 4 bases, leaving 8 bases of the junction unmatched. Germline V gene lookup returns CDR1 SGHRS and CDR2 YFSETQ. The CDR3 is 14 residues long. CDR3 sequence (DNA): TGCGCCAGCAGCCCGAACGGACTAGCCGACGAGCAGTACTTC. This translates into CASSPNGLADEQYF.

The chain recombines TRBV27 with TRBJ2-6, with D tentatively TRBD1 (6 bases). CDR1 and CDR2 (germline): MNHEY, SMNVEV (reference sequence). V lost 5 bases to trimming and J lost 1 base, with 12 bases between them. The CDR3 is 16 amino acids. The CDR3 spells CASSVWGQSGANVLTF. The CDR3, as DNA: TGTGCCAGCAGTGTCTGGGGGCAGTCTGGGGCCAACGTCCTGACTTTC.

The V gene is TRBV5-5, the J gene TRBJ1-5; 9 bases align to TRBD1. The CDR3 runs to 17 residues. Germline CDR1 SGHKS, CDR2 YYEKEE (reference sequence). The trim removed 0 bases at V and 6 bases at J, leaving 10 bases unmatched. The CDR3, as DNA: TGTGCCAGCAGCTTGGTTATAGACAGGGGGATGGGTCAGCCCCAGCATTTT. This sequence encodes CASSLVIDRGMGQPQHF.

This clone has only one observation. This chain joins TRBV7-3 and TRBJ1-2; D perhaps matches TRBD1 (5 bases). Trimming stripped 1 base from V and 4 bases from J, with 10 bases between. Germline lookup yields CDR1 SGHTA and CDR2 FQGTGA. CDR3 length equals 14 residues. The CDR3 sequence: CASSLMDTGYGYTF. DNA of the CDR3: TGTGCCAGCAGCTTAATGGACACAGGCTATGGCTACACCTTC.

V is TRBV9 and J is TRBJ2-7; 16 nucleotides match TRBD2. Trimming removed 4 bases from V and 5 bases from J; junction bases left unmatched: 6. This CDR3 is built from 16 residues. Germline CDR1 and CDR2: SGDLS and YYNGEE. Written as DNA, the CDR3 is TGTGCCAGCAGCAGAGGGACTAGCGGGAGGGTCGACGAGCAGTACTTC. Amino acids: CASSRGTSGRVDEQYF.

V usage is TRBV6-6 and J usage is TRBJ1-2, with D possibly TRBD1 on 5 matching bases. Germline V gene lookup returns CDR1 MNHNY and CDR2 SVGAGI (reference sequence). With 6 bases removed from V and 2 bases from J, the gap between germline ends came to 10 bases. This CDR3 is built from 13 residues. The CDR3 region has the DNA TGTGCCAGCAGGGGAAGACAGAACTATGGCTACACCTTC. Translated, it gives CASRGRQNYGYTF.

The V and J genes are TRBV11-3 and TRBJ2-3; D perhaps matches TRBD2 (6 bases). CDR3 length equals 15 residues. Germline CDR1 and CDR2: SGHNT and YENEEA. V was clipped by 3 bases and J by 0 bases, with 10 bases between them. The CDR3 region has the DNA TGTGCCAGCAGCTTGAATCGGGGGAGCACAGATACGCAGTATTTT. Protein product: CASSLNRGSTDTQYF.

This clone has a handful of counts. The V call is TRBV30, the J call TRBJ1-2; D not certain. The CDR3 runs to 15 residues. With 3 bases removed from V and 1 base from J, the gap between germline ends came to 15 bases. Germline V gene data show CDR1 as GTSNPN and CDR2 as SVGIG (reference sequence). This chain's CDR3 is CAWSHNHRNNYGYTF. CDR3 bases: TGTGCCTGGAGCCACAACCACCGTAATAACTATGGCTACACCTTC.